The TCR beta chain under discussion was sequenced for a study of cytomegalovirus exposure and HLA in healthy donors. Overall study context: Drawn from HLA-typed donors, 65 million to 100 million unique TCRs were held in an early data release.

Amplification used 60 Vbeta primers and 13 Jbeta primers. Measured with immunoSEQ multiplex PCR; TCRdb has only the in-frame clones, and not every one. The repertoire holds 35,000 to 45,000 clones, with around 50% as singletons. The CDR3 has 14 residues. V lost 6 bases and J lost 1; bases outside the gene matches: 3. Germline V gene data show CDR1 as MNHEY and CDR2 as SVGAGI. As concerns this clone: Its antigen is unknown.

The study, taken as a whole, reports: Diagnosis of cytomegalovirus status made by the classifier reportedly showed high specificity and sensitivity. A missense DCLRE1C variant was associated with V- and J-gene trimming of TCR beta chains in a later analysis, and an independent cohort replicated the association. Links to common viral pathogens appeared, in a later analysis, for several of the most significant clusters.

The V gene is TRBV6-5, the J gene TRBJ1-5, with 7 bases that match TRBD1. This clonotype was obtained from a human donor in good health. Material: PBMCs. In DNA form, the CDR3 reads TGTGCCAGCAGCGACAGGGTGAGCAATCAGCCCCAGCATTTT. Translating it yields CASSDRVSNQPQHF.